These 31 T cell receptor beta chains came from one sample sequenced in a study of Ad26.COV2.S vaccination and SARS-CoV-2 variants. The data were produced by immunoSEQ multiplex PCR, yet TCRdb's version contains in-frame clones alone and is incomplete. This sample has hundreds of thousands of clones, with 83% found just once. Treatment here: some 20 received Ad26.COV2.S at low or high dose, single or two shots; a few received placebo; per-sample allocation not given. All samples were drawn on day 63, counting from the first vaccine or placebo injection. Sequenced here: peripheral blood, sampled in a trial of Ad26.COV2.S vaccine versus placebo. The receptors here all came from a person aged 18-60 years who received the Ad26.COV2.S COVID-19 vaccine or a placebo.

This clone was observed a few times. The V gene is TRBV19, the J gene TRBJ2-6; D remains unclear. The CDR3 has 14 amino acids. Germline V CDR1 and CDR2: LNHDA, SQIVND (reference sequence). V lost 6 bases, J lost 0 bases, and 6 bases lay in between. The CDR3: CASRLASGANVLTF. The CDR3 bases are TGTGCCAGTAGGTTGGCCTCTGGGGCCAACGTCCTGACTTTC. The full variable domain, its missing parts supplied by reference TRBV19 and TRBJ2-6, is DGGITQSPKYLFRKEGQNVTLSCEQNLNHDAMYWYRQDPGQGLRLIYYSQIVNDFQKGDIAEGYSVSREKKESFPLTVTSAQKNPTAFYLCASRLASGANVLTFGAGSRLTVL.

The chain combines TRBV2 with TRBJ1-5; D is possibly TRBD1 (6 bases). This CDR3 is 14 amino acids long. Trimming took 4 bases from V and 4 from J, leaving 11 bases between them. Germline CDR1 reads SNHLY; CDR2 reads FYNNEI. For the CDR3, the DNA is TGTGCCAGCAGTGGGGACACGGCAAATCAGCCCCAGCATTTT. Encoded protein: CASSGDTANQPQHF. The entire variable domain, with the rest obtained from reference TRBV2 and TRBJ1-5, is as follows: EPEVTQTPSHQVTQMGQEVILRCVPISNHLYFYWYRQILGQKVEFLVSFYNNEISEKSEIFDDQFSVERPDGSNFTLKIRSTKLEDSAMYFCASSGDTANQPQHFGDGTRLSIL.

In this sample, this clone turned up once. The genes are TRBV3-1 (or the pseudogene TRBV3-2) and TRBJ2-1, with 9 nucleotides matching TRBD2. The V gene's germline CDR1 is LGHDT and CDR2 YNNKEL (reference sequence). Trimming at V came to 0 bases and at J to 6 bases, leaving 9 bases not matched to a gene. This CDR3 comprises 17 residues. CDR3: CASSQDKVWRGGNEQFF. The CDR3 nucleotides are TGTGCCAGCAGCCAAGATAAAGTGTGGCGGGGGGGCAATGAGCAGTTCTTC.

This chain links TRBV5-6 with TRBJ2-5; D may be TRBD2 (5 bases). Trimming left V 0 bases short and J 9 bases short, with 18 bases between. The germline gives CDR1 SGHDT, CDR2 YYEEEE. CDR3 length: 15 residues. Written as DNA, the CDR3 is TGTGCCAGCAGCTTGGACCCACAGCTTTCGAGGGCCCAGTACTTC. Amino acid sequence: CASSLDPQLSRAQYF.

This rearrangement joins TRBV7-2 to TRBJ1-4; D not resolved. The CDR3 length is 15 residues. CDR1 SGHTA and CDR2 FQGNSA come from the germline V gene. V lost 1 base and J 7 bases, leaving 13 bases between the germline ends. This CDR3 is CASSLVPEQFEKLFF. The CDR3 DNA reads TGTGCCAGCAGCTTAGTGCCGGAGCAGTTTGAAAAACTGTTTTTT.

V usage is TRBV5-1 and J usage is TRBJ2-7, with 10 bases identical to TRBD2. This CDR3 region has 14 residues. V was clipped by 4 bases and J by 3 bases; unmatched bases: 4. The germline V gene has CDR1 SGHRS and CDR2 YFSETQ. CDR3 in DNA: TGCGCCAGCAGCGCCGGACTAGCGGACTACGAGCAGTACTTC. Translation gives CASSAGLADYEQYF. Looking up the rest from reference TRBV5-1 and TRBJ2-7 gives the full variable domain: KAGVTQTPRYLIKTRGQQVTLSCSPISGHRSVSWYQQTPGQGLQFLFEYFSETQRNKGNFPGRFSGRQFSNSRSEMNVSTLELGDSALYLCASSAGLADYEQYFGPGTRLTVT.

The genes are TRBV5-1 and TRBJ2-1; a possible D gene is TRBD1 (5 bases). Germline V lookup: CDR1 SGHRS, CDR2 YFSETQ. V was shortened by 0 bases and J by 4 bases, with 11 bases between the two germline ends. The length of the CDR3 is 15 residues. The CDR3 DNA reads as TGCGCCAGCAGCTTGGTCTTAGGGGTATACAATGAGCAGTTCTTC. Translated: CASSLVLGVYNEQFF.

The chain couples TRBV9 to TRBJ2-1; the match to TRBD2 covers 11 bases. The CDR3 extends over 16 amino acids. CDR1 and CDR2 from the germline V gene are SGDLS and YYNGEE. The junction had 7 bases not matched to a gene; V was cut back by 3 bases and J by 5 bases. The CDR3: CASSALSGGAHNEQFF. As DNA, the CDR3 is TGTGCCAGCAGCGCCCTTAGCGGGGGGGCCCACAATGAGCAGTTCTTC.

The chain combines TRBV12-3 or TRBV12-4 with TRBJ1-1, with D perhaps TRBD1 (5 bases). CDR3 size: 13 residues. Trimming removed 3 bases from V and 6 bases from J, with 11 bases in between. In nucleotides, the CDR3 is TGTGCCAGCAGTTTTGGGGCGTGGGCTGAAGCTTTCTTT. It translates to CASSFGAWAEAFF.

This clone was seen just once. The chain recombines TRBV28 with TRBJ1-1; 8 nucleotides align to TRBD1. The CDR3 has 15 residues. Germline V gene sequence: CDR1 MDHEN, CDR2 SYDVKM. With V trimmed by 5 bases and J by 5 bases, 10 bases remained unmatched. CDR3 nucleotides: TGTGCCAGCAGTCCCGGACAGGGTCCTAGGACTGAAGCTTTCTTT. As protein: CASSPGQGPRTEAFF.

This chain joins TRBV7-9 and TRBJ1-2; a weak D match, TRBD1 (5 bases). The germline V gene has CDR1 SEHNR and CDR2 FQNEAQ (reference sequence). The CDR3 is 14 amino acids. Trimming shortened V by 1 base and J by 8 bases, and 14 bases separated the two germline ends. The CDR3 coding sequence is TGTGCCAGCAGCTTAGATGGGAGGGGCCGGGGCTACACCTTC. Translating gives CASSLDGRGRGYTF.

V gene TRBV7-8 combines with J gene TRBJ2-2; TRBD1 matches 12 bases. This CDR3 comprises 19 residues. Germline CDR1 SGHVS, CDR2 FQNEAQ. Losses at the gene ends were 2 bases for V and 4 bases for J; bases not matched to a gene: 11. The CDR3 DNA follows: TGTGCCAGCAGCTTATTAGGGACAGGGGGCGCGAAAAGCACCGGGGAGCTGTTTTTT. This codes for CASSLLGTGGAKSTGELFF.

CDR3 amino acids: CASSQGRVWDGQPQHF. The CDR3 DNA sequence: TGCGCCAGCAGCCAAGGTCGGGTGTGGGACGGTCAGCCCCAGCATTTT. This chain joins TRBV4-1 and TRBJ1-5; D is perhaps TRBD1 (5 bases). The V end was cut by 1 base, the J end by 6 bases, with 16 bases between. The CDR3 spans 16 residues. Germline loops: CDR1 MGHRA, CDR2 YSYEKL.

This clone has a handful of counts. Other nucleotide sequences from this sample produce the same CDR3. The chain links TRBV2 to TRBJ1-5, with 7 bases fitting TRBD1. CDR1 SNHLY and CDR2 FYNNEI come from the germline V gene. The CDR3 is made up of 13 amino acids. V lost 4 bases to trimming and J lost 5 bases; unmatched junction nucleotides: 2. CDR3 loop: CASSGTGDQPQHF. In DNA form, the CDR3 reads TGTGCCAGCAGTGGTACAGGGGATCAGCCCCAGCATTTT.

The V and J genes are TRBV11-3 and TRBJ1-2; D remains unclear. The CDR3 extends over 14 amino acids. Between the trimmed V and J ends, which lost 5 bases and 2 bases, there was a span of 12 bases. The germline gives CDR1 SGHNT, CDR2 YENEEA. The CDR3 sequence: CASSPNGDNYGYTF. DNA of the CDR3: TGTGCCAGCAGCCCGAATGGCGACAACTATGGCTACACCTTC.

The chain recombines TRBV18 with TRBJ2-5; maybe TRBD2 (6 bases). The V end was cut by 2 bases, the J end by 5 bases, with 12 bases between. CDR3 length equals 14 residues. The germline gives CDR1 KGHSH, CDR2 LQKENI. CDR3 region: CASSPSAGRETQYF. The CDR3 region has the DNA TGTGCCAGCTCACCAAGTGCGGGGAGGGAGACCCAGTACTTC.

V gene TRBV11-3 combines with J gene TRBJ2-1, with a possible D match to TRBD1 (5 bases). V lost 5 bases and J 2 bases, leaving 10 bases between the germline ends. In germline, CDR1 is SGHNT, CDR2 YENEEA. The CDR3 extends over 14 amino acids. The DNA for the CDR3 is TGTGCCAGCAGCCCCAGGGCGGCCTACAATGAGCAGTTCTTC. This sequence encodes CASSPRAAYNEQFF.

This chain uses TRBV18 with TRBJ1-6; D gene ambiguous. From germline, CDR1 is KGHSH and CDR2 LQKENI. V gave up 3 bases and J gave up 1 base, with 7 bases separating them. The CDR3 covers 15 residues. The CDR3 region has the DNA TGTGCCAGCTCACCTCAAGGGTCCTATAATTCACCCCTCCACTTT. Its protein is CASSPQGSYNSPLHF.

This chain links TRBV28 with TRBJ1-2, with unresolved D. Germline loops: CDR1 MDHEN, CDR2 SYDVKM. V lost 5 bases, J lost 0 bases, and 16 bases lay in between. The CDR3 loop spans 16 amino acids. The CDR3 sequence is CASSPHGRAANYGYTF. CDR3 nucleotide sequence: TGTGCCAGCAGTCCCCACGGACGGGCAGCTAACTATGGCTACACCTTC.

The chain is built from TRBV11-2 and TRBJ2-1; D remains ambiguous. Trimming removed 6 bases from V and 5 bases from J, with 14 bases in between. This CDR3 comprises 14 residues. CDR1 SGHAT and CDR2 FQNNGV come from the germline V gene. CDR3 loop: CASSRNPADNEQFF. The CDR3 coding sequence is TGTGCCAGCAGTCGGAACCCCGCCGACAATGAGCAGTTCTTC.

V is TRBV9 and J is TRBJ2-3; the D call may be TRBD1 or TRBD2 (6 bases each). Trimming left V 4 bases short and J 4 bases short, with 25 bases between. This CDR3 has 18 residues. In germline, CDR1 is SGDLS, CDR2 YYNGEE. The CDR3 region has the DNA TGTGCCAGCAGCCCGAGCCCCGGGGGCCCTCCCCCCGCAGATACGCAGTATTTT. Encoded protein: CASSPSPGGPPPADTQYF.

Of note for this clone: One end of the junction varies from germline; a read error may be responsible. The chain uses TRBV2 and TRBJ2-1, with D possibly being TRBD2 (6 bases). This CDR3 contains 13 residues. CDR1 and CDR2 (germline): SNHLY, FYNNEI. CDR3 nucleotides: TGTGCCAGCAGGGGGGACTCCTTCAATGAGCAGTTCTTC. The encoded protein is CASRGDSFNEQFF.

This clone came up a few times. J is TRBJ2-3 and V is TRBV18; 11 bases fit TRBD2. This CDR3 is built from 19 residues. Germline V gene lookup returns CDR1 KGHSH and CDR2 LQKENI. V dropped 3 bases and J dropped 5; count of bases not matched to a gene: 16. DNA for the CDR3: TGTGCCAGCTCACCCATTCCGAATACTAGCGGGAGAGGAGGAGATACGCAGTATTTT. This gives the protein CASSPIPNTSGRGGDTQYF.

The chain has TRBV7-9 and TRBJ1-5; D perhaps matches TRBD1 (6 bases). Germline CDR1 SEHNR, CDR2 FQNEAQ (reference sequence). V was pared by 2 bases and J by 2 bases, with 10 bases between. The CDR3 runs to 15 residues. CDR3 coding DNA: TGTGCCAGCAGCTTAACAGGGACGGGCAATCAGCCCCAGCATTTT. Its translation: CASSLTGTGNQPQHF.

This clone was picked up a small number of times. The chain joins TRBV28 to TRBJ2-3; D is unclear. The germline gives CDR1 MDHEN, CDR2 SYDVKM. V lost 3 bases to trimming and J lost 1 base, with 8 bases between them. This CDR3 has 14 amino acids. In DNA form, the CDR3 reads TGTGCCAGCAGTTTTCTTCAGGGCACAGATACGCAGTATTTT. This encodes CASSFLQGTDTQYF.

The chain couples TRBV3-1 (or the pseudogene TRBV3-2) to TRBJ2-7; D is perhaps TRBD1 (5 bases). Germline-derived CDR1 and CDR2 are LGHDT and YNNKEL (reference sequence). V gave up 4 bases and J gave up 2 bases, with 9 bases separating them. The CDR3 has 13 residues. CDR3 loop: CASSLDTTYEQYF. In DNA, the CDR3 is TGTGCCAGCAGCCTGGACACGACCTACGAGCAGTACTTC.

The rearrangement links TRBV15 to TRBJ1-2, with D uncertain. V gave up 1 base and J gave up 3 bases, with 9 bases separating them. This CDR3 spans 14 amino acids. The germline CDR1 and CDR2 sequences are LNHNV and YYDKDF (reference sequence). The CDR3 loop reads CATSRVGLDYGYTF. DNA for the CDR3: TGTGCCACCAGCAGAGTCGGACTTGACTATGGCTACACCTTC. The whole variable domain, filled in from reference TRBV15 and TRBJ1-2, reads DAMVIQNPRYQVTQFGKPVTLSCSQTLNHNVMYWYQQKSSQAPKLLFHYYDKDFNNEADTPDNFQSRRPNTSFCFLDIRSPGLGDTAMYLCATSRVGLDYGYTFGSGTRLTVV.

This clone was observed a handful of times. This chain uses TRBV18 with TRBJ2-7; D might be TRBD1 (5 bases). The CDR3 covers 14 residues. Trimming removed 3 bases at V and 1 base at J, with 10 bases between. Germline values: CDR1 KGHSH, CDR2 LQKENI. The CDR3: CASSPDRQSYEQYF. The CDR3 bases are TGTGCCAGCTCACCCGATCGACAGTCCTACGAGCAGTACTTC.

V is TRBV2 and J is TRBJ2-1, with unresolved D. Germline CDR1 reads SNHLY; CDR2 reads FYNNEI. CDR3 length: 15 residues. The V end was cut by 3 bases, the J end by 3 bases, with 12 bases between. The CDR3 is CASSEVRALYNEQFF. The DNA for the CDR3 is TGTGCCAGCAGTGAGGTCAGAGCCCTCTACAATGAGCAGTTCTTC.

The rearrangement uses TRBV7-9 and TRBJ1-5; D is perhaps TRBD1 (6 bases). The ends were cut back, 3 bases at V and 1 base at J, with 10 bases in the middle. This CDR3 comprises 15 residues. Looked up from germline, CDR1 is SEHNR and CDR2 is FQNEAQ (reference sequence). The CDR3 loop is CASSLEGGSNQPQHF. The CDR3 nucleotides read TGTGCCAGCAGCTTGGAAGGGGGGAGCAATCAGCCCCAGCATTTT.

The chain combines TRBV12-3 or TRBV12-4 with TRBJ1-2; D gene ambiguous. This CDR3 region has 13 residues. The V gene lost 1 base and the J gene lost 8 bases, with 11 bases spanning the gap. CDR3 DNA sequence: TGTGCCAGCAGTTTAGGGGGAATTCGGGGCTACACCTTC. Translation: CASSLGGIRGYTF.